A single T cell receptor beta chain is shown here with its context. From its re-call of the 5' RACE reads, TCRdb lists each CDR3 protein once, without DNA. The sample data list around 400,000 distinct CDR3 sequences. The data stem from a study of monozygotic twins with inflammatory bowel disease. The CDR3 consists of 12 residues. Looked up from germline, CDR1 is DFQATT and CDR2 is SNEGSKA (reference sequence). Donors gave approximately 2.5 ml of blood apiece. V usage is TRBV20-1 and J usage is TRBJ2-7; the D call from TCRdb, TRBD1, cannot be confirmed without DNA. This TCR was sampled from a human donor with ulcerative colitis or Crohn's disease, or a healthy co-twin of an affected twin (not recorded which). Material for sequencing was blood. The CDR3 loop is CSAIQGSAEQYF.